A single sample is the source of the 6 T cell receptor beta chains below, sequenced in a study of blood T cell repertoires in COVID-19. Repertoires were generated with immunoSEQ multiplex PCR, while TCRdb's copy carries only in-frame clones and drops some. The sample shows around 300,000 clones, approximately 88% of them seen only once. Input material: PBMCs or T cells enriched from blood (not recorded which). These receptors originate from a woman aged 40 to 50 who had recovered from COVID-19.

This clone has a single count. This sequence joins TRBV11-2 and TRBJ2-1; maybe TRBD1 (5 bases). Per germline, CDR1 SGHAT and CDR2 FQNNGV. The CDR3 runs to 13 residues. With 7 bases removed from V and 8 bases from J, the gap between germline ends came to 15 bases. Written as DNA, the CDR3 is TGTGCCAGCACCTCCGGTCCCAGGGATGAGCAGTTCTTC. Residues: CASTSGPRDEQFF.

The genes are TRBV7-2 and TRBJ2-7; 7 nucleotides line up with TRBD1. There are 14 residues in the CDR3. Germline loops: CDR1 SGHTA, CDR2 FQGNSA. Germline trimming cut 5 bases from V and 3 bases from J; bases unmatched to any gene: 7. The CDR3, as DNA: TGTGCCAGCAGCATGGACAGGAGCAACTACGAGCAGTACTTC. This translates into CASSMDRSNYEQYF.

The rearrangement joins TRBV3-1 (or the pseudogene TRBV3-2) to TRBJ2-3, with D perhaps matching TRBD2 (6 bases). Trimming stripped 2 bases from V and 2 bases from J, with 14 bases between. CDR1 is LGHDT, CDR2 YNNKEL, per germline (reference sequence). The CDR3 has 16 amino acids. The chain's CDR3 is CASSQRGSDSTDTQYF. In nucleotides, the CDR3 is TGTGCCAGCAGCCAACGGGGGAGTGACTCCACAGATACGCAGTATTTT.

This chain uses TRBV28 with TRBJ2-6; weak D call: TRBD1 (6 bases). Trimming pared 5 bases from V and 4 bases from J, leaving 15 bases between. Germline V gene sequence: CDR1 MDHEN, CDR2 SYDVKM. The CDR3 length is 16 residues. CDR3 sequence (DNA): TGTGCCAGCAGTCCAGCCGCAGGGGTCGGGGCCAACGTCCTGACTTTC. This translates into CASSPAAGVGANVLTF.

The chain recombines TRBV5-1 with TRBJ2-7; 8 bases match TRBD1. The CDR3 consists of 16 residues. The trim removed 2 bases at V and 1 base at J, leaving 8 bases unmatched. Germline V gene data show CDR1 as SGHRS and CDR2 as YFSETQ. DNA of the CDR3: TGCGCCAGCAGCTTATCCGGGACAGGCGTGTCCTACGAGCAGTACTTC. Translation gives CASSLSGTGVSYEQYF.

V gene TRBV29-1 combines with J gene TRBJ2-7; D is ambiguous. From germline, CDR1 is SQVTM and CDR2 ANQGSEA. The CDR3 runs to 13 residues. V lost 7 bases to trimming and J lost 4 bases, with 17 bases between them. This CDR3 is CSALSDSPYEQYF. As DNA, the CDR3 is TGCAGCGCCCTAAGCGACTCCCCTTACGAGCAGTACTTC.